The sequence of this T cell receptor (beta chain) was determined in a study of beta chain features in type 1 diabetes (dated by TCRdb to about 2018). In the study overall: Patients and healthy donors did not differ in mean age, gender distribution, total cell number or subset yield. In the study, recently diagnosed type 1 diabetes patients and matched healthy donors were compared on the TCRB repertoires of their sorted circulating CD4+ T cell subsets. Whereas all 30 or so donors provided naive and central memory subsets, regulatory and stem cell-like memory subsets were isolated from just 8 patients and roughly eight healthy donors. A total of 90 million to 130 million sorted cells were examined across all samples, and a strong correlation was observed between cell number per subset and RNA yield. On the study overall, not on this receptor specifically: Type 1 diabetes patients showed a moderate but significant shortening of TCRB CDR3 length in all four CD4+ subsets. At VDJ recombination sites, type 1 diabetes patients had fewer insertions and more deleted nucleotides, which implies abnormalities in thymic rearrangement. The naive, central memory and regulatory TCRB repertoires appeared to resemble one another more closely among patients than among healthy donors. Because cDNA was sequenced instead of genomic DNA, activated cells with high expression could be over-represented, although the groups did not differ in activation or CD3 levels. Shorter templates might have been favored by PCR, but patient and control samples were amplified and corrected together, so both groups would have been affected equally by any skew. Because small numbers of individuals were included in the HLA sub-analyses, any influence of HLA type on TCRB rearrangement was left unresolved.

The CDR3 totals 14 residues, both ends included. Of all the DNA, just the CDR3 is kept, 42 bases in frame from base 1. Cut back by 5 bases and 4 bases, the V and J ends lie 14 bases apart. In the germline V gene (reference sequence), CDR1 corresponds to MNHEY and CDR2 to SMNVEV. This clone was seen more than once but under ten times. Its specific antigen is unknown. In this CDR3 the conserved last residue, phenylalanine or tryptophan, is missing, so a read error is likely. The High Capacity cDNA Reverse Transcription Kit was used to reverse transcribe all of the isolated RNA, meaning that expressed TCRB transcripts were what got sequenced. Deep immunoSEQ sequencing was performed on naive, central memory and regulatory T cell samples, with an average of roughly 3.3 million total reads per sample. Sorted cells were lysed in RLT buffer, and RNA was extracted using DNase-treated RNeasy Micro or Mini kits according to cell number. To prevent cross-contamination, every cell subset was processed on its own, while patient and healthy donor samples were processed together. The immunoSEQ multiplex PCR was used to amplify TCRB sequences from cDNA, yielding 87-bp fragments that span the CDR3 region. Sequencing of the amplicons was performed on the Illumina HiSeq platform. The original methods were these. Synthetic template baselines were used to correct PCR bias computationally, reads within Hamming distance 2 were collapsed, and singletons that could not be merged were discarded. Reads were aligned against IMGT so that V, D and J genes, CDR3 length and insertions or deletions at six rearrangement sites could be assigned. Clonotype counts were normalized to sorted cell number within each subset before computing true diversity and Gini coefficients with the tcR R package. Repertoire sharing was quantified using the overlap coefficient calculated on TCRB nucleotide sequences. TCRdb obtained this table from immuneACCESS and retained in-frame rearrangements with V and J assigned. These tables miss some clones; where compared with another copy, unresolved V genes account for less than half of the shortfall, and the remainder is unexplained. V and J calls and clone size follow that table, whereas D and trimming were derived from the DNA. This sample is represented by 300,000 to 450,000 clones; over 8.5% of them were singletons. The leading ten clones occupy about 0.64% of the sample.

Each donor gave one peripheral blood draw, roughly 0.12 L on average, collected into heparinised tubes. Using a panel that included CD45RO, CCR7, CD25, CD127, CD95 and CD27, naive, central memory, regulatory and stem cell-like memory CD4+ T cells were sorted on a BD FACSAria II. A purity above 98% was achieved for all sorted populations. PBMCs were isolated right away by Lymphoprep density gradient centrifugation and were stained directly, without culture. So that batch effects would be minimized, each experiment stained and sorted samples in pairs, pairing one healthy donor with one patient. The source is a man aged 25 to 45 with type 1 diabetes. The sequenced material came from central memory CD4+ T cells from blood. The chain is made from TRBV27 and TRBJ1-2, and TRBD1 may be the D gene, going by 5 matching bases. The CDR3 sequence is CASSPTEVPYGYTL. The base sequence is TGTGCCAGCAGTCCGACAGAGGTGCCCTATGGCTACACCCTC.